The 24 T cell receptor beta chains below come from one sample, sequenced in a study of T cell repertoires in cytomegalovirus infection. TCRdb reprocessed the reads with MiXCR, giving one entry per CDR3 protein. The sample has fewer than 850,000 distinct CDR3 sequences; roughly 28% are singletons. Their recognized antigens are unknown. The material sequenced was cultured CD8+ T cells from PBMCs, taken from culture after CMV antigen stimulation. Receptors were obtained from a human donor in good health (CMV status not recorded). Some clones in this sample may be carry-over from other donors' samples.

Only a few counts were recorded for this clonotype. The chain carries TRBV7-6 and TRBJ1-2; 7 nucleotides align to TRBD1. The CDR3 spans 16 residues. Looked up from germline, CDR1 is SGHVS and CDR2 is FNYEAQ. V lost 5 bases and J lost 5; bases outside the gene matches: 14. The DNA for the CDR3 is TGTGCCAGCAGCCAACCCACAGGGGACCCCTCTTATGGCTACACCTTC. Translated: CASSQPTGDPSYGYTF.

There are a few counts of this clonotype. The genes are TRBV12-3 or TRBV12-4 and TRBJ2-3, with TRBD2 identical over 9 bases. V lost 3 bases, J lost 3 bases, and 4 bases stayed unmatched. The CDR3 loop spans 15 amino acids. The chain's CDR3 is CASSLASGETDTQYF. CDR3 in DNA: TGTGCCAGCAGTTTGGCTAGCGGGGAAACAGATACGCAGTATTTT.

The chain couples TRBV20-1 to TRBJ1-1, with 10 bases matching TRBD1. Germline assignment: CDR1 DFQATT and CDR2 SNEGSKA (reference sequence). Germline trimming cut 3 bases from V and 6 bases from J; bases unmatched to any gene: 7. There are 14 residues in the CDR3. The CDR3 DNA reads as TGCAGTGCTAGTCCCGGGACAGGGGAGGCTGAAGCTTTCTTT. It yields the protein CSASPGTGEAEAFF.

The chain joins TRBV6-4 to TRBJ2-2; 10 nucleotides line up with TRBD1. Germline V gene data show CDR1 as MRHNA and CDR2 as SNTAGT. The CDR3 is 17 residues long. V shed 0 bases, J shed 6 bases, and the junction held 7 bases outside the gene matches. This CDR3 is CASSDSSWTGGAGELFF. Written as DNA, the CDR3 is TGTGCCAGCAGTGACTCTTCTTGGACAGGGGGAGCCGGGGAGCTGTTTTTT.

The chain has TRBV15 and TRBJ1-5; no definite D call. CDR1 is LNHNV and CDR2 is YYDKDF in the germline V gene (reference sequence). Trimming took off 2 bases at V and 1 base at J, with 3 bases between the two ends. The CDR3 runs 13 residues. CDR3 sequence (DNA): TGTGCCACCAGCAGAAGAAGCAATCAGCCCCAGCATTTT. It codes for CATSRRSNQPQHF.

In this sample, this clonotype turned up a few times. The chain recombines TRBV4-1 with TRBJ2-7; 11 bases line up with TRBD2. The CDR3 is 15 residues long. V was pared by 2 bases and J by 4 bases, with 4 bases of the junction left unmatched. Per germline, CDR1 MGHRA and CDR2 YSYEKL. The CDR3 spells CASSQTGTSGYEQYF. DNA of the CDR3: TGCGCCAGCAGCCAAACCGGGACTAGCGGTTACGAGCAGTACTTC.

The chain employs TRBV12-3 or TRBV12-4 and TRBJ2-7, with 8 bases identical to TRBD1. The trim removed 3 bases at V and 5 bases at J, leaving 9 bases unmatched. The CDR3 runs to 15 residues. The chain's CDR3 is CASSFTEDRADEQYF. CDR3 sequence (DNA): TGTGCCAGCAGTTTTACAGAGGACAGGGCAGACGAGCAGTACTTC.

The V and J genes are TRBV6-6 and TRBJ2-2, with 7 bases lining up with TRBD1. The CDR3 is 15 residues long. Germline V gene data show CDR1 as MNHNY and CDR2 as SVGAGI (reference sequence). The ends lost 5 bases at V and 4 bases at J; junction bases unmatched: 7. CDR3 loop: CASSPDRVSTGELFF. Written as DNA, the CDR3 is TGTGCCAGCAGTCCAGACAGGGTGAGCACCGGGGAGCTGTTTTTT.

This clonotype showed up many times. The CDR3 reads CASSSSKRGAQETQYF. The CDR3 DNA follows: TGTGCCAGCAGCTCCTCTAAGCGGGGGGCCCAAGAGACCCAGTACTTC. This chain uses TRBV7-2 with TRBJ2-5, with 9 positions matching TRBD2. This CDR3 region has 16 residues. Germline V gene data show CDR1 as SGHTA and CDR2 as FQGNSA. Losses at the gene ends were 4 bases for V and 1 base for J; bases not matched to a gene: 7.

CDR3 DNA: TGTGCCAGCAGCCTAGAGGTGACAGCGACTGAAGCTTTCTTT. This gives the protein CASSLEVTATEAFF. The chain employs TRBV13 and TRBJ1-1; D possibly corresponds to TRBD1 (5 bases). CDR1 is PRHDT, CDR2 FYEKMQ, per germline (reference sequence). V shed 5 bases and J shed 5 bases, with 15 bases lying between them. The CDR3 runs 14 residues.

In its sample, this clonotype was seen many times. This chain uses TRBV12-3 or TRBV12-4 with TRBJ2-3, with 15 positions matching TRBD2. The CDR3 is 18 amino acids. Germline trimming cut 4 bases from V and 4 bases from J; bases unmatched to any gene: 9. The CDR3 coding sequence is TGTGCCAGCAGTTCCGGGACTAGCGGGGGGACTTTCCCAGATACGCAGTATTTT. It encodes CASSSGTSGGTFPDTQYF.

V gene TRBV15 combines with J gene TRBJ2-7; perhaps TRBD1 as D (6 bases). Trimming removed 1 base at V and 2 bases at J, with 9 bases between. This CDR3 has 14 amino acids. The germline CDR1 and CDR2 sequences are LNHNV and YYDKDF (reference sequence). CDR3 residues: CATSRAHRAYEQYF. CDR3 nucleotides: TGTGCCACCAGCAGAGCGCACAGGGCCTACGAGCAGTACTTC.

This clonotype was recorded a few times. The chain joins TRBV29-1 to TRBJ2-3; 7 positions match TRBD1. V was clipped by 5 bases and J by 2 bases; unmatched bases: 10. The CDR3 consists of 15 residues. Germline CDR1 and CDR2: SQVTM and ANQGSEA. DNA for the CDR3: TGCAGCGTTCGAGGGGGCTCTACGAACACAGATACGCAGTATTTT. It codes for CSVRGGSTNTDTQYF.

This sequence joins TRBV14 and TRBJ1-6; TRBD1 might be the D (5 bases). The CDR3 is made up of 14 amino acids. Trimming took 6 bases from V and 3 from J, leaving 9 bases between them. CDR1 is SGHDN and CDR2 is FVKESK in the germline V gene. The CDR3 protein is CASSRQIYNSPLHF. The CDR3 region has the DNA TGTGCCAGCAGTCGACAGATCTATAATTCACCCCTCCACTTT.

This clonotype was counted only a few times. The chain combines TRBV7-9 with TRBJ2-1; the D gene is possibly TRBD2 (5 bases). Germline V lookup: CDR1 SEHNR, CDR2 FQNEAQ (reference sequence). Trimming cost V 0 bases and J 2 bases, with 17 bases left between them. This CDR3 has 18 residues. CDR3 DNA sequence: TGTGCCAGCAGCTTAGCGCTAAGGGCTAGCCCCACCTACAATGAGCAGTTCTTC. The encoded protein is CASSLALRASPTYNEQFF.

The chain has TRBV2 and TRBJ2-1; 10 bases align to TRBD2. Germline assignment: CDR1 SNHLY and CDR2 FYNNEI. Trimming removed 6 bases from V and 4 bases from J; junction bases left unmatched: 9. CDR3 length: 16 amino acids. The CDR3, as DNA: TGTGCCAGCAGCGCTCTAGCGGGGGACCTTTACAATGAGCAGTTCTTC. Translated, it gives CASSALAGDLYNEQFF. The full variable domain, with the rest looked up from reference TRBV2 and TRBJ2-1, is EPEVTQTPSHQVTQMGQEVILRCVPISNHLYFYWYRQILGQKVEFLVSFYNNEISEKSEIFDDQFSVERPDGSNFTLKIRSTKLEDSAMYFCASSALAGDLYNEQFFGPGTRLTVL.

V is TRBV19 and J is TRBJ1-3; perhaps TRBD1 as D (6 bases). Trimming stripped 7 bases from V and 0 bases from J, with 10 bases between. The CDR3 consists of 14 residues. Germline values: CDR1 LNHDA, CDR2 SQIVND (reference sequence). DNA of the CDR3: TGTGCCAGTATGGGGGCAGTCTCTGGAAACACCATATATTTT. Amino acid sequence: CASMGAVSGNTIYF.

CDR3 amino acids: CAIRETSGGPRDNEQFF. In nucleotides, the CDR3 is TGTGCCATCAGGGAGACTAGCGGGGGGCCCCGGGACAATGAGCAGTTCTTC. This chain uses TRBV10-3 with TRBJ2-1; 13 positions agree with TRBD2. CDR1 ENHRY and CDR2 SYGVKD come from the germline V gene. The CDR3 extends over 17 amino acids. V lost 6 bases to trimming and J lost 5 bases; unmatched junction nucleotides: 10.

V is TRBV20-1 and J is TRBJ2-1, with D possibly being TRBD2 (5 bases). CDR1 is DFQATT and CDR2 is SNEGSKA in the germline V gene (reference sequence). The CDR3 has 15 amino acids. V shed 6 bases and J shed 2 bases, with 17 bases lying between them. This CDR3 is CSAVSSTAAYNEQFF. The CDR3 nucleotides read TGCAGTGCCGTATCTAGCACTGCGGCCTACAATGAGCAGTTCTTC.

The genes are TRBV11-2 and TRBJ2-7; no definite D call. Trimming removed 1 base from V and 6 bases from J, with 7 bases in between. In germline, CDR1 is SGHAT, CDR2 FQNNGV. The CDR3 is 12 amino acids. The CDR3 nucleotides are TGTGCCAGCAGCTTAGTTGTATCCGAGCAGTACTTC. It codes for CASSLVVSEQYF.

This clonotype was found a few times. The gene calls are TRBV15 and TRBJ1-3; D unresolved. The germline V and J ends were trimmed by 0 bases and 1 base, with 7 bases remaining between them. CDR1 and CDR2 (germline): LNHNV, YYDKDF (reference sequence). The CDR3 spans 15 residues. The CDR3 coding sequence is TGTGCCACCAGCAGAGATCGCGGGTCTGGAAACACCATATATTTT. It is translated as CATSRDRGSGNTIYF.

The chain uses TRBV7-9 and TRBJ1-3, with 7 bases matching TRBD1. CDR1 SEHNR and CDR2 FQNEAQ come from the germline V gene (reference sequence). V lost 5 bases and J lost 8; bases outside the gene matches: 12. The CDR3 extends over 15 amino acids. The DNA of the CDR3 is TGTGCCAGCAGCATACCCGGGACAGCGGACTACACCATATATTTT. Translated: CASSIPGTADYTIYF.

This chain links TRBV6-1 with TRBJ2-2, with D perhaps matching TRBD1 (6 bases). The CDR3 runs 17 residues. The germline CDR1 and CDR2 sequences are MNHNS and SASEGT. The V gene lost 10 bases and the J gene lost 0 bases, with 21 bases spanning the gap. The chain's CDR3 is CATAYLGGVANTGELFF. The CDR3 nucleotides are TGTGCCACCGCTTATTTAGGGGGAGTGGCGAACACCGGGGAGCTGTTTTTT.

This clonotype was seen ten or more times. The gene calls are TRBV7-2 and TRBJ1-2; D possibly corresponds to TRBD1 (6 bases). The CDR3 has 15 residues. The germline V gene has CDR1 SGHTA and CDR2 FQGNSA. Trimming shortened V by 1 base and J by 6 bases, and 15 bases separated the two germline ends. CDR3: CASSLVGLSGDGYTF. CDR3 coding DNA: TGTGCCAGCAGCTTAGTCGGTTTGTCAGGGGATGGCTACACCTTC.